The present T cell receptor (beta chain) was sequenced within a study of cytomegalovirus exposure and HLA in healthy donors (dated by TCRdb to the late 2010s). With respect to the entire study: According to an earlier analysis of 550 to 750 of the donors, about 179 million T cells yielded 117 million unique TCR beta sequences and 276 Gb of sequence data. An early release that covered fewer than 800 HLA-typed donors contained around 300 gigabases of sequencing data and 80 million or so unique TCR sequences. Of the 398 genotyped donors, 65% to 90% fell in the genetic ancestry cluster associated with self-reported Caucasian donors. The study aimed to test whether signatures of past pathogen exposure could be identified by cataloging public T cell receptors. The study used immunosequencing to profile the T cell repertoires of approximately 640 subjects and linked those repertoires to cytomegalovirus serostatus. In addition to the first cohort of 666 subjects, a separate validation cohort of 130 or so different subjects was used. High-throughput TCR immunosequencing, statistical association of individual TCRs with disease status, and machine learning were combined to predict cytomegalovirus infection status. In a later analysis, previously published TCR beta repertoires from 550 to 750 donors were re-analyzed and high-resolution HLA genotyping was added so that TCR occurrence patterns could be studied. Rather than drawing on any new phenotypic data, the later analysis identified candidate immune exposures from TCR beta sequences and the way those sequences occurred across donors. In an earlier analysis of 500 to 650 of the donors, high-throughput TCR beta sequencing was used to judge whether each TCR beta V gene segment behaved as functional or pseudogenic. Donor age, sex, ethnicity and CMV serostatus were compiled together with the repertoire data. In a later genetic analysis, genome-wide SNP genotypes for about 55% of the roughly 670 donors were used, and that subset was treated as a discovery cohort. All discovery cohort repertoires had been generated on a single sequencing platform. HLA typing included class I and class II loci at four-digit resolution. The number of donors typed differed by locus, with about 629-630 for A, B, C, DRB1 and DQB1, roughly 520 for DQA1, 600 to 610 for DPA1, and 472 for DPB1. Because of strong linkage in the cohort, 5 or 6 DR-DQ haplotypes were treated as single units for association and clustering. Among 398 genotyped donors of the cohort, an average of around 240,000 unique TCR beta nucleotide sequences were sequenced per donor, around 18% of them non-productive.

Reading the germline V gene gives CDR1 SGHVS and CDR2 FQNEAQ. The CDR3 runs 15 residues from the cysteine to the phenylalanine. The retained sequence is limited to the CDR3, 45 bases, with the frame set at the first base. The investigation overall reported the following: Three of the identified cytomegalovirus-associated TCR beta chains were confirmed in vitro to be specific for cytomegalovirus antigens. In a later genetic analysis, a missense DCLRE1C variant was associated with V-gene and J-gene trimming of TCR beta chains, and the association was replicated in an independent cohort. At a false discovery rate of 0.05, a later analysis linked roughly 17,000 TCR beta sequences to specific HLA alleles. Roughly 17 rarely observed V segments, including chromosome 9 orphons, were excluded from the earlier analysis of just under 600 of the donors because counts were too low. Broadly in line with IMGT annotations, most TCR beta V segments showed up in productive rearrangements about 87% or about 30% of the time in an earlier analysis of a few hundred of the donors. In the study, approximately 150 TCR beta chains were listed as associated with cytomegalovirus. According to a later analysis, parvovirus B19, influenza, CMV and Epstein-Barr virus appeared linked to several top co-occurrence clusters. The classifier was reported to diagnose cytomegalovirus status with high specificity and sensitivity in both the original cohort and the validation cohort. In this cohort, only TCR beta chains were sequenced, and detectable features were limited by the absence of alpha or paired-chain data. It was suggested by the authors that the approach could potentially be generalized to other disease states and immunological phenotypes. While some public TCRs were present in many individuals, most TCR sequences turned up only very rarely across donors. Linkage disequilibrium might explain the correlated functional status among segregating V segments, but an unknown experimental factor could not be excluded. When HLA alleles, especially DR and DQ, strongly co-occurred, TCR associations were difficult to assign to individual alleles. Because some donors lacked HLA typing at each locus, the association tests relied only on the typed subset. For the cohort, immune exposure information was limited to CMV serostatus. A later genetic analysis reported fewer N-insertions in productive TCRs among donors in an Asian-associated ancestry cluster than the roughly 620-donor mean. In a later analysis, most CMV-associated TCR beta chains were found to appear HLA-restricted, with HLA associations seemingly driven largely by CMV exposure. In a later analysis, HLA-associated TCR beta chains were found to be more clonally expanded and to have lower generation probabilities than equally common non-associated chains. A further reported finding was that TCR beta sequences accurately predicted the HLA-A and HLA-B alleles for most subjects in the first cohort. In a later analysis, TCR association rates were found to vary across HLA loci, with the most associated TCRs seen for DRB1 alleles and the fewest for HLA-C alleles. Because the 87-base-pair reads could not distinguish some IMGT-functional V segments, including TRBV6-2 and TRBV6-3, those segments were excluded. A cluster of highly shared sequence variants was judged likely to be a technical artifact of the sequencing pipeline. Sequencing depth was assumed to be roughly uniform across donors in the presence/absence analyses, though that assumption may not hold.

Comments on this clone: Its antigen target is currently unknown. Germline and junction disagree at one end, which may indicate a read error.

The cohort consisted of approximately 690 healthy bone marrow donors. At the time of sampling, all cohort members were nominally healthy, though unrecorded immune exposures were likely present. The donor tested CMV seronegative and was one of the 352 seronegative cohort members. Each donor provided a peripheral blood sample, and peripheral blood mononuclear cells were used for TCR beta sequencing. The Qiagen DNeasy Blood Extraction Kit was used to extract genomic DNA from the blood cell samples. Library prep was done by the immunoSEQ multiplex PCR assay. For the multiplex PCR, a mixture combining 60 forward primers for TCR Vbeta segments and 13 reverse primers for TCR Jbeta segments was used. The CDR3 region of rearranged TCR beta genes was amplified from genomic DNA with a multiplex PCR assay. The amplified TCR beta libraries were sequenced on the Illumina HiSeq System as 87-base-pair reads. Per the source publication's procedure: In a later analysis, some 80 million unique TCR beta chains were counted across the roughly 670 repertoires, and roughly 11 million of these chains were shared by at least two donors. A nearest-neighbor algorithm error-corrected the raw reads and collapsed the reads into unique sequences, merging closely related sequences to remove PCR and sequencing errors. CDR3 sequences were aligned to IMGT reference sequences to assign V, D and J gene segments. Each retained sequence needed at least a six-nucleotide match to both a V gene segment and a J gene segment. A rearrangement was called productive if the CDR3 had no stop codons and remained in frame with V and J, and every other rearrangement was called non-productive. Following IMGT convention, CDR3 was defined as the stretch from the second conserved V-encoded cysteine to the conserved J-encoded phenylalanine. In an earlier analysis of around 600 of the donors, sequences lacking an unambiguous match to a single V gene segment were excluded. In an earlier analysis of around 600 of the donors, V segments were called functional above 56.7% productive rearrangements and were called segregating when the between-donor standard deviation exceeded 5%. A statistical classification framework was built for diagnosing cytomegalovirus status from the catalog of TCR beta chain sequences. In a later analysis, V and J genes were assigned by comparing TCR nucleotide sequences against IMGT/GENE-DB human TR gene sequences. In a later analysis, CDR3 sequences and most-parsimonious VDJ recombination scenarios were assigned using the TCRdist pipeline. A later analysis defined each TCR beta chain by its CDR3 amino acid sequence plus V-gene family, and excluded reads lacking a unique V-gene family. As a way to deal with suspected cross-contamination and a sequencing artifact, a later analysis dropped more than 500 nucleotide sequences that were highly shared and had low generation probability. In a later analysis, a clonal expansion index for each public chain was calculated from normalized within-repertoire ranks of inferred template counts. In a later analysis, generation probabilities were computed using a VDJ recombination model fitted to out-of-frame rearrangements, and the results were checked against IGoR. In a later analysis, TCR-TCR, TCR-HLA and TCR-CMV co-occurrence was scored with hypergeometric tests, and a repertoire-size bias correction was applied to TCR pairs. A later analysis estimated false discovery rates by permuting HLA or CMV assignments 20 times. In a later analysis, co-occurring TCRs were grouped using DBSCAN, with TCRdist sequence similarity added in when clustering inside HLA-allele-positive subsets. Repertoires with fewer than 30,000 or more than 120,000 public chains were left out of co-occurrence clustering, as were a handful of repertoires with anomalous nucleotide sharing. The table was pulled from immuneACCESS by TCRdb, which kept in-frame rearrangements only. Such tables lose some clones; where checked, under half of the loss comes from unresolved V genes, and the rest has no known cause. D and trimming come from the DNA, and the V and J calls and clone size come from that table. The sample contains a few hundred thousand clones, about 75% of them found a single time. Jointly, the top ten make up around 1.7% of the sample.

The clonotype originates from a young man in good health and CMV-seronegative. The material sequenced was PBMCs. The V gene is TRBV7-8 and the J gene is TRBJ2-3, and TRBD2 matches 14 of the central bases. For the CDR3, the sequence is CASSSTSGGADRQYF. The nucleotide sequence is TGTGCCAGCAGCTCGACTAGCGGGGGGGCCGATAGGCAGTATTTT.